This T cell receptor beta chain was found in a study of blood T cell repertoires in COVID-19. Study-wide background: T cells, B-cell-depleted T cells, or PBMCs supplied cDNA or gDNA.

V was clipped by 3 bases and J by 1 base, with 6 bases between them. Per the germline V gene, CDR1 is MDHEN and CDR2 is SYDVKM. CDR3 length: 13 amino acids. Per the study methods: It was from reference gene primer amplification that nucleated cell counts were estimated. The table came from immunoSEQ multiplex PCR; TCRdb's copy has only in-frame clones and leaves some out. V and J calls and clone size are copied from that table; D and trimming were computed from the DNA. Seen here are about 80,000 clones, 80% observed once, and the top ten hold 12%. The sample taken for sequencing was peripheral blood. This chain uses TRBV28 with TRBJ2-5, with no clear D. This receptor was taken from a woman aged 40 to 49 with active or convalescent COVID-19. The CDR3 is CASSLVSQETQYF. CDR3 nucleotide sequence: TGTGCCAGCAGTTTGGTCAGCCAAGAGACCCAGTACTTC.